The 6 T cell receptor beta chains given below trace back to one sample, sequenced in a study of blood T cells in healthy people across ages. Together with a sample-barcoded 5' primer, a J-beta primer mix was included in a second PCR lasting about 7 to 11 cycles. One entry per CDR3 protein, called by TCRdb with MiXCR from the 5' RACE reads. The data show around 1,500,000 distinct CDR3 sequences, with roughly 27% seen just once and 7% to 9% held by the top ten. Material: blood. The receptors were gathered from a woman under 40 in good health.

CDR3 sequence: CASSQDGAGPPYEQYF. Here the CDR3 DNA reads TGTGCCAGCAGCCAAGATGGGGCAGGTCCCCCCTACGAGCAGTACTTC. The chain employs TRBV4-2 and TRBJ2-7, with D tentatively TRBD1 (5 bases). CDR3 length: 16 amino acids. From germline, CDR1 is LGHNA and CDR2 YNFKEQ. Trimming removed 0 bases at V and 2 bases at J, with 14 bases between.

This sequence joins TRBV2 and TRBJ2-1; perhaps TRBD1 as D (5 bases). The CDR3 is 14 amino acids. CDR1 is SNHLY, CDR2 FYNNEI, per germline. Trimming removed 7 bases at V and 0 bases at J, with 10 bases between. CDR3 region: CASKSDISYNEQFF. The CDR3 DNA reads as TGTGCCAGCAAATCGGACATCTCCTACAATGAGCAGTTCTTC.

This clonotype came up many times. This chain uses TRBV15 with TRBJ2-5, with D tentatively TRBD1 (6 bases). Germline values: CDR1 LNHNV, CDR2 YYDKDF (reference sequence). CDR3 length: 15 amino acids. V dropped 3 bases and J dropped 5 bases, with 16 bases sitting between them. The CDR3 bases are TGTGCCACCAGCAGGAGCTTTGGGGGCAGCGAGACCCAGTACTTC. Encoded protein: CATSRSFGGSETQYF.

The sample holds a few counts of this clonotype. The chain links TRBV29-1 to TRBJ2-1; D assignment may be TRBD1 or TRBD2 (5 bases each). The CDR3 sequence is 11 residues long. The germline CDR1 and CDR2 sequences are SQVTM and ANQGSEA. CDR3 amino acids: CKGRGVNEQFF. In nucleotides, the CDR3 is TGCAAAGGACGGGGCGTCAATGAGCAGTTCTTC.

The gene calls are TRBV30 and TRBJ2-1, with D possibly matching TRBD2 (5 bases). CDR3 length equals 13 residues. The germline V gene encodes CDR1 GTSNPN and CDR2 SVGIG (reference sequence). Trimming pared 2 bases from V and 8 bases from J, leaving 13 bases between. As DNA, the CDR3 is TGTGCCTGGAGTTTGAGGGCGATATATGAGCAGTTCTTC. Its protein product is CAWSLRAIYEQFF.

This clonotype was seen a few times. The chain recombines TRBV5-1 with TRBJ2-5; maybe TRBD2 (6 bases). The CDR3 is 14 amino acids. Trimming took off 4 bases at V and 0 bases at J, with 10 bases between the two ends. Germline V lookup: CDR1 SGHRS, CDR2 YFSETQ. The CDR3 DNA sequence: TGCGCCAGCAGCGCGGGACCGCACCAAGAGACCCAGTACTTC. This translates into CASSAGPHQETQYF.